These 24 T cell receptor beta chains originate from one sample sequenced in a study of blood T cells in healthy people across ages. The authors ran a second PCR of 7 to 11 cycles using a sample-barcoded 5' primer and a J-beta primer mix. Each CDR3 protein gets one entry after TCRdb re-called the 5' RACE reads with MiXCR. The sample lists over 1,300,000 distinct CDR3 sequences; roughly 60% were seen once. The sequencing sample was made of blood. The receptors originated from a man aged 18 to 35 in good health.

V is TRBV12-3 or TRBV12-4 and J is TRBJ2-5; the D gene is possibly TRBD1 (6 bases). The J call may be wrong; the DNA end is better matched by TRBJ2-1. CDR3 length equals 15 residues. The CDR3 spells CASSRDGSGQETQFF. The CDR3 coding sequence is TGTGCCAGCAGCCGGGACGGGTCGGGACAAGAGACCCAGTTCTTC.

This sequence joins TRBV28 and TRBJ2-1, with 12 bases fitting TRBD2. Germline CDR1 is MDHEN and CDR2 is SYDVKM. Trimming cost V 5 bases and J 6 bases; bases outside gene matches: 5. The length of the CDR3 is 15 residues. This CDR3 reads CASSNPGLAGNEQFF. CDR3 DNA sequence: TGTGCCAGCAGTAATCCGGGACTAGCGGGCAATGAGCAGTTCTTC. The full variable domain, completed using reference TRBV28 and TRBJ2-1, is DVKVTQSSRYLVKRTGEKVFLECVQDMDHENMFWYRQDPGLGLRLIYFSYDVKMKEKGDIPEGYSVSREKKERFSLILESASTNQTSMYLCASSNPGLAGNEQFFGPGTRLTVL.

There are a few counts of this clonotype. The rearrangement uses TRBV4-1 and TRBJ2-5, with D perhaps matching TRBD2 (6 bases). V lost 3 bases and J 1 base, leaving 12 bases between the germline ends. Germline-derived CDR1 and CDR2 are MGHRA and YSYEKL. The CDR3 is 15 residues long. The CDR3 bases are TGCGCCAGCAGCCATTTTGGCGGGGCCCAAGAGACCCAGTACTTC. Amino acid sequence: CASSHFGGAQETQYF.

The CDR3 DNA reads TGTGCCAGCAGCCAGGGACTAGACAATGAGCAGTTCTTC. It translates to CASSQGLDNEQFF. The rearrangement joins TRBV7-9 to TRBJ2-1; 8 bases are shared with TRBD2. Germline CDR1 and CDR2: SEHNR and FQNEAQ (reference sequence). J gave up 5 bases and V 5 bases, and 2 bases lay outside the gene matches. CDR3 length: 13 amino acids.

The CDR3 spells CASRSYERLSYEQYF. CDR3 sequence (DNA): TGCGCCAGCAGATCCTACGAGCGGTTAAGCTACGAGCAGTACTTC. The genes are TRBV5-1 and TRBJ2-7; TRBD2 is a possible D gene (5 bases). The germline gives CDR1 SGHRS, CDR2 YFSETQ. The CDR3 is 15 residues long. V lost 5 bases and J lost 3, with 18 bases in between.

The chain carries TRBV10-3 and TRBJ1-1; 10 bases match TRBD1. V shed 2 bases and J 2 bases; nucleotides not matched to a gene: 14. In germline, CDR1 is ENHRY, CDR2 SYGVKD. CDR3 length: 19 residues. The CDR3 region is CAISEGPGDRGLLNTEAFF. DNA for the CDR3: TGTGCCATCAGTGAGGGCCCAGGCGACAGGGGGCTTCTCAACACTGAAGCTTTCTTT.

J is TRBJ2-7 and V is TRBV5-1, with TRBD2 identical over 9 bases. V gave up 0 bases and J gave up 3 bases; unmatched junction bases: 7. Germline V gene sequence: CDR1 SGHRS, CDR2 YFSETQ. The CDR3 length is 16 residues. The DNA of the CDR3 is TGCGCCAGCAGCTTGGGACTAGCGGCATACCTCTACGAGCAGTACTTC. Its translation: CASSLGLAAYLYEQYF.

The chain recombines TRBV29-1 with TRBJ2-1; D possibly corresponds to TRBD1 (5 bases). Germline-derived CDR1 and CDR2 are SQVTM and ANQGSEA. V was clipped by 3 bases and J by 5 bases, with 14 bases between them. There are 14 residues in the CDR3. The CDR3 nucleotides read TGCAGCGTTGACTTTTCAGGGCTTAACAATGAGCAGTTCTTC. Its protein is CSVDFSGLNNEQFF.

At least ten counts were recorded for this clonotype. The chain has TRBV20-1 and TRBJ2-7, with D possibly called TRBD1 or TRBD2 (5 bases each). V was cut by 0 bases and J by 7 bases, with 16 bases left in between. From germline, CDR1 is DFQATT and CDR2 SNEGSKA (reference sequence). The CDR3 sequence is 14 residues long. Here the CDR3 DNA reads TGCAGTGCTAGAGAGGATCGGTTCGAGGGGGAGCAGTACTTC. Translated, it gives CSAREDRFEGEQYF.

This clonotype was observed a few times. This chain connects TRBV10-3 to TRBJ2-3, with D possibly matching TRBD2 (6 bases). Germline CDR1 is ENHRY and CDR2 is SYGVKD. The ends were cut back, 2 bases at V and 4 bases at J, with 22 bases in the middle. This CDR3 has 18 amino acids. The CDR3 here is CAISEPPLAPQEPDTQYF. CDR3 DNA sequence: TGTGCCATCAGTGAGCCCCCACTAGCCCCGCAGGAACCAGATACGCAGTATTTT.

The gene calls are TRBV15 and TRBJ2-3; 7 bases agree with TRBD2. The germline V gene has CDR1 LNHNV and CDR2 YYDKDF (reference sequence). This CDR3 contains 15 residues. The V gene end was trimmed by 0 bases and the J gene end by 6 bases; junction bases not matched to a gene: 6. CDR3 loop: CATSRDRASGDTQYF. As DNA, the CDR3 is TGTGCCACCAGCAGAGATCGGGCTAGCGGCGATACGCAGTATTTT.

The chain uses TRBV10-3 and TRBJ2-7; D possibly matches TRBD1 or TRBD2 (5 bases each). The CDR3 loop spans 15 amino acids. The V gene lost 3 bases and the J gene lost 1 base, with 13 bases spanning the gap. Germline CDR1 and CDR2: ENHRY and SYGVKD. CDR3 region: CAISDPGRSSYEQYF. Written as DNA, the CDR3 is TGTGCCATCAGTGATCCGGGACGTAGTTCCTACGAGCAGTACTTC.

The V call is TRBV5-1, the J call TRBJ2-1, with TRBD2 identical over 14 bases. The CDR3 is 19 residues long. The V segment lost 0 bases and the J segment 2 bases; nucleotides outside the gene matches: 7. Germline assignment: CDR1 SGHRS and CDR2 YFSETQ. CDR3 DNA: TGCGCCAGCAGCTTGGGGGGGACTAGCGGGAGAGGGCCCTACAATGAGCAGTTCTTC. Residues: CASSLGGTSGRGPYNEQFF.

The chain joins TRBV7-2 to TRBJ2-1; no definite D call. CDR1 is SGHTA, CDR2 FQGNSA, per germline. The V and J ends lost 3 bases and 4 bases respectively, with 10 bases between them. The CDR3 consists of 14 residues. The CDR3 region is CASSFLNEYNEQFF. The CDR3 DNA reads as TGTGCCAGCAGCTTCCTTAACGAATACAATGAGCAGTTCTTC.

The rearrangement joins TRBV10-3 to TRBJ2-7; 14 bases are shared with TRBD2. The CDR3 is made up of 15 amino acids. V was pared by 6 bases and J by 0 bases, with 1 base of the junction left unmatched. CDR1 and CDR2 (germline): ENHRY, SYGVKD. CDR3 sequence reads: CAIRTSGGDSYEQYF. The DNA of the CDR3 is TGTGCCATCAGGACTAGCGGGGGGGACTCCTACGAGCAGTACTTC.

This clonotype showed up just a few times. This rearrangement joins TRBV13 to TRBJ1-1; D perhaps matches TRBD1 (6 bases). Germline-derived CDR1 and CDR2 are PRHDT and FYEKMQ (reference sequence). The germline V and J ends were trimmed by 5 bases and 6 bases, with 16 bases remaining between them. This CDR3 has 14 residues. DNA of the CDR3: TGTGCCAGCAGCCTGGGACATCCTAACGCTGAAGCTTTCTTT. Translated, it gives CASSLGHPNAEAFF.

The chain links TRBV7-2 to TRBJ2-5; no clear D. The CDR3 totals 15 residues. Germline V lookup: CDR1 SGHTA, CDR2 FQGNSA. V lost 5 bases and J 1 base, leaving 14 bases between the germline ends. The CDR3 here is CASSPRTESQETQYF. As DNA, the CDR3 is TGTGCCAGCAGCCCCCGAACAGAGAGCCAAGAGACCCAGTACTTC.

This clonotype was picked up a small number of times. The J gene is TRBJ2-1, the V gene TRBV20-1; 7 bases line up with TRBD1. The V gene's germline CDR1 is DFQATT and CDR2 SNEGSKA (reference sequence). Unmatched junction bases numbered 15, after V lost 2 bases and J lost 2 bases. This CDR3 has 18 residues. The CDR3 sequence is CSARPGTVRLRTYNEQFF. The CDR3, as DNA: TGCAGTGCTAGACCCGGGACAGTACGGCTCCGAACCTACAATGAGCAGTTCTTC.

V usage is TRBV3-1 and J usage is TRBJ2-5; tentatively, D is TRBD1 (6 bases). The CDR3 length is 14 residues. Trimming shortened V by 1 base and J by 4 bases, and 10 bases separated the two germline ends. Germline CDR1 is LGHDT and CDR2 is YNNKEL (reference sequence). The CDR3 loop is CASSQVLQGETQYF. The DNA for the CDR3 is TGTGCCAGCAGCCAAGTACTACAGGGAGAGACCCAGTACTTC.

The gene calls are TRBV7-2 and TRBJ2-7, with a weak D call TRBD2 (6 bases). Germline CDR1 reads SGHTA; CDR2 reads FQGNSA. Deletions cut 0 bases from V and 3 bases from J, with 12 bases between. There are 15 residues in the CDR3. The CDR3 here is CASSLAGTSHYEQYF. The DNA of the CDR3 is TGTGCCAGCAGCTTAGCCGGGACTTCACACTACGAGCAGTACTTC.

This clonotype was seen a few times. The chain links TRBV29-1 to TRBJ1-2; D not certain. This CDR3 is 12 amino acids long. With 7 bases removed from V and 7 bases from J, the gap between germline ends came to 16 bases. Per germline, CDR1 SQVTM and CDR2 ANQGSEA. CDR3 DNA: TGCAGCGCCGACGTCGGGAAGGGTGGCTACACCTTC. Protein product: CSADVGKGGYTF. Based on the CDR3 plus reference TRBV29-1 and TRBJ1-2, the full variable domain is SAVISQKPSRDICQRGTSLTIQCQVDSQVTMMFWYRQQPGQSLTLIATANQGSEATYESGFVIDKFPISRPNLTFSTLTVSNMSPEDSSIYLCSADVGKGGYTFGSGTRLTVV.

The chain joins TRBV7-9 to TRBJ1-4; no clear D. The CDR3 loop spans 15 amino acids. Germline-derived CDR1 and CDR2 are SEHNR and FQNEAQ (reference sequence). V lost 4 bases, J lost 8 bases, and 17 bases lay in between. CDR3 region: CASSSGEVLTEKLFF. In DNA form, the CDR3 reads TGTGCCAGCAGCTCCGGTGAGGTTCTTACAGAAAAACTGTTTTTT.

CDR3 nucleotide sequence: TGTGCCAGCAGTTTACTAGCGGCCACAGATACGCAGTATTTT. Protein sequence: CASSLLAATDTQYF. The chain has TRBV27 and TRBJ2-3; 7 positions agree with TRBD2. Germline values: CDR1 MNHEY, CDR2 SMNVEV (reference sequence). Trimming cost V 2 bases and J 2 bases; bases outside gene matches: 1. CDR3 size: 14 residues.

The sample holds a few counts of this clonotype. The chain uses TRBV6-2 or TRBV6-3 and TRBJ2-3, with D perhaps assigned TRBD1 or TRBD2 (6 bases each). Germline V gene sequence: CDR1 MNHEY, CDR2 SVGEGT. The V end was cut by 10 bases, the J end by 4 bases, with 18 bases between. The CDR3 consists of 14 residues. The CDR3 reads CATWGAKSPDTQYF. CDR3 sequence (DNA): TGTGCCACGTGGGGGGCGAAGAGCCCAGATACGCAGTATTTT.